Below, one T cell receptor beta chain is given with its context. Its antigen is undetermined. This sample was taken from a study of cytomegalovirus exposure and HLA in healthy donors. The CDR3 totals 13 residues. CDR1 and CDR2 from the germline V gene are MDHEN and SYDVKM. Trimming took 7 bases from V and 10 from J; bases not matched to a gene: 9. PCR involved 60 Vbeta and 13 Jbeta primers. Sequencing was performed with immunoSEQ multiplex PCR; in TCRdb, only in-frame clones are kept and a portion is missing. The sample includes some 130,000 clones, just over 75% seen only once; the top ten take around 1.9%. Notes on the study in general: Reported performance of the classifier showed diagnosis of cytomegalovirus status with high specificity and sensitivity.

V is TRBV28 and J is TRBJ1-5; 8 bases agree with TRBD1. Sequenced input: PBMCs. The receptor comes from a woman between 45 and 60 years old in good health and CMV-seronegative. CDR3 in DNA: TGTGCCAGCAACGGACAGGGAAGTTATCCCCAGCATTTT. Its translation: CASNGQGSYPQHF.